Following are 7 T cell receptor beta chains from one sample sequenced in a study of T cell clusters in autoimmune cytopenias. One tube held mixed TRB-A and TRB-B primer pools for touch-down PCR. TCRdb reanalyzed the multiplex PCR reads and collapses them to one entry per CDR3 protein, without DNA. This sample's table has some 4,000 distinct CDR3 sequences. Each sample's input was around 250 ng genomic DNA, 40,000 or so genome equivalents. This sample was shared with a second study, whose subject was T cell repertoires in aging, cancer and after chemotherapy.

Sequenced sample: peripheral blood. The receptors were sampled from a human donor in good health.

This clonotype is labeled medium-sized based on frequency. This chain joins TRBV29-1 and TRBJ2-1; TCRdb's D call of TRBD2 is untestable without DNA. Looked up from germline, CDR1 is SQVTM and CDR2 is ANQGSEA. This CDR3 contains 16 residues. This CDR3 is CSVEGGGGLSYNEQFF.

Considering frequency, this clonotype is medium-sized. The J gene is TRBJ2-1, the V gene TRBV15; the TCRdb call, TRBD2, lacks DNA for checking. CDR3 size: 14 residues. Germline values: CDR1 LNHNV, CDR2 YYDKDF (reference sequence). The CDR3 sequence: CATSAGGPSNEQFF.

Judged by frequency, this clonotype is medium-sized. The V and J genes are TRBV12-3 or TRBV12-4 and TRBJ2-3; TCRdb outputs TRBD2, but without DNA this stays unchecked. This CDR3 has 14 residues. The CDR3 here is CASSLRAATDTQYF.

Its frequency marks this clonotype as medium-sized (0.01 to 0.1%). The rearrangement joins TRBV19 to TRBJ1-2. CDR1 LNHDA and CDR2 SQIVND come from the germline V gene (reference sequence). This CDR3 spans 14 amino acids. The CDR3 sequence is CASSYPGSNYGYTF.

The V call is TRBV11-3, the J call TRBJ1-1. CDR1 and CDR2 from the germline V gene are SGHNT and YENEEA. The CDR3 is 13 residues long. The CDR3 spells CASSFHRGTEAFF.

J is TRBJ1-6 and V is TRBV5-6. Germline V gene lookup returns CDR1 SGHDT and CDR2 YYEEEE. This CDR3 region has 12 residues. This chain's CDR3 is CASSFRGSPLHF. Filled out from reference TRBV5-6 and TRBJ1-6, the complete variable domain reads DAGVTQSPTHLIKTRGQQVTLRCSPKSGHDTVSWYQQALGQGPQFIFQYYEEEERQRGNFPDRFSGHQFPNYSSELNVNALLLGDSALYLCASSFRGSPLHFGNGTRLTVT.

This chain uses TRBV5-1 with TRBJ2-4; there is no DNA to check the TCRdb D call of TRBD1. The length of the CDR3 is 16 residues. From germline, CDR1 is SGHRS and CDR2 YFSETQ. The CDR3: CASSLGGSLAKNIQYF.